The rows below give T cell receptor beta chains drawn from one sample of a study of blood T cells in healthy people across ages. TCRdb redid the calling of the 5' RACE reads with MiXCR, one entry per CDR3 protein. This sample has some 800,000 distinct CDR3 sequences, with 40% to 50% found just once. The sample taken for sequencing was blood. The source of these receptors is a man in his sixties in good health. Each CDR3 is given with its conserved first and last residue. The order of the fields is V gene, D gene, J gene, clone size, CDR3 DNA, CDR3 protein. A D gene is named only where the DNA matches it firmly. The size of a clone is reported for some rows only, either as once, few or many, or as a class for expanded clones.

>TRBV7-3|TRBD1|TRBJ1-1|-
TGTGCCAGCAGCTTAACCGGGACAGGGGTAAACACTGAAGCTTTCTTT
CASSLTGTGVNTEAFF
>TRBV27|-|TRBJ2-7|few
TGTGCCAGCAGAACCTCGCGACACAGCCCCTACGGGCAGTACTTC
CASRTSRHSPYGQYF
>TRBV14|TRBD2|TRBJ2-5|-
TGTGCCAGCAGCCCGTTTGGACTAGCGGGAGCGGTTTTCGGGGAGACCCAGTACTTC
CASSPFGLAGAVFGETQYF
>TRBV11-2|TRBD2|TRBJ2-3|-
TGTGCCAGCAGCAAAACTAGCGGGGGGCCAGATACGCAGTATTTT
CASSKTSGGPDTQYF
>TRBV5-1|-|TRBJ1-1|-
TGCGCCAGCAGCTTGGTTGTTGCAGGGATCATGAACACTGAAGCTTTCTTT
CASSLVVAGIMNTEAFF
>TRBV28|-|TRBJ1-5|few
TGTGCCAGCAGTATCGACAGGTTTCCCCAGCATTTT
CASSIDRFPQHF
>TRBV2|-|TRBJ1-6|-
TGTGCCAGCGGCCTAGACAGAACAATACTTAATTCACCCCTCCACTTT
CASGLDRTILNSPLHF
>TRBV20-1|-|TRBJ1-5|few
TGCAGTGCCCCTGTCACAGGAGATGGCAATCAGCCCCAGCATTTT
CSAPVTGDGNQPQHF
>TRBV7-9|-|TRBJ2-1|-
TGTGCCAGCAGCTTAGAGGACAACTACAATGAGCAGTTCTTC
CASSLEDNYNEQFF
>TRBV9|-|TRBJ2-2|-
TGTGCCAGCAGCGTAGGGATTACCGGGGAGCTGTTTTTT
CASSVGITGELFF
>TRBV10-3|-|TRBJ2-1|few
TGTGCCATCAGTGAAGGGGTAGAGGGGCAAGGGCAGTTCTTC
CAISEGVEGQGQFF
>TRBV12-3/TRBV12-4|-|TRBJ2-3|-
TGTGCCAGCAGCCACAGGGTCGGGTCCACAGATACGCAGTATTTT
CASSHRVGSTDTQYF
>TRBV7-9|-|TRBJ1-4|-
TGTGCCAGCAGCTATCGGGGGCTGGAGGAAAAACTGTTTTTT
CASSYRGLEEKLFF
>TRBV6-5|-|TRBJ2-5|-
TGTGCCAGCAGTTCCGTGGGGCCGCAAGAGACCCAGTACTTC
CASSSVGPQETQYF
>TRBV5-1|TRBD1|TRBJ1-5|few
TGCGCCAGCAGCTTGGAATGGACAGGGACCTTAATTCGGGGTCAGCCCCAGCATTTT
CASSLEWTGTLIRGQPQHF
>TRBV5-1|-|TRBJ1-4|-
TGCGCCAGCAGCGCCGACATTGCAACTAATGAAAAACTGTTTTTT
CASSADIATNEKLFF
>TRBV12-3/TRBV12-4|TRBD2|TRBJ2-5|-
TGTGCCAGCAGTTTAGCGAACTTGGGAGGGGAGACCCAGTACTTC
CASSLANLGGETQYF
>TRBV7-9|-|TRBJ2-5|-
TGTGCCAGCAGCTCGGCCCCGAGGGGGTACCAAGAGACCCTGTACTTC
CASSSAPRGYQETLYF
>TRBV7-6|-|TRBJ1-4|-
TGTGCCAGCAGCCAGAGGACGGCTAATGAAAAACTGTTTTTT
CASSQRTANEKLFF
>TRBV5-1|TRBD1|TRBJ1-4|-
TGCGCCAGCAGCTGGACAGGGAGGGATGAAAAACTGTTTTTT
CASSWTGRDEKLFF
>TRBV6-2/TRBV6-3|TRBD1|TRBJ2-7|-
TGTGCCAGCAATACTCTTCGGGACAGGGGGTTTTACGAGCAGTACTTC
CASNTLRDRGFYEQYF
>TRBV6-1|-|TRBJ2-1|-
TGTGCCAGCAGTGCAAGAGGGCTGGGGGGCCCTCGGGATGAGCAGTTCTTC
CASSARGLGGPRDEQFF
>TRBV7-2|TRBD1|TRBJ2-7|-
TGTGCCAGCAGCTCACCGGGACAGAGACTAAACGAGCAGTACTTC
CASSSPGQRLNEQYF
>TRBV6-1|-|TRBJ2-7|few
TGTGCCAGCAGGAGGAGGGGGGAGCGGGGAAACGAGCAGTACTTC
CASRRRGERGNEQYF
>TRBV15|-|TRBJ2-4|-
TGTGCCACCAGCAGAGAGGGTCTAGGGATAGACAAAAACATTCAGTACTTC
CATSREGLGIDKNIQYF
>TRBV7-2|-|TRBJ2-1|-
TGTGCCAGCAGCTTACTAACCTTCCTCGATGGTTATGAGCAGTTCTTC
CASSLLTFLDGYEQFF
>TRBV4-3|-|TRBJ2-1|-
TGCGCCAGCAGCCAAGGAGGACTGGCGGGCAGAAATGAGCAGTTCTTC
CASSQGGLAGRNEQFF
>TRBV15|TRBD2|TRBJ2-5|-
TGTGCCACCAGCAGAGGAGTCCCGGGACTAGCGGGGGGCCAAGAGACCCAGTACTTC
CATSRGVPGLAGGQETQYF
>TRBV4-3|-|TRBJ2-1|many
TGCGCCAGCAGCCAGGAGAGCCTATACAATGAGCAGTTCTTC
CASSQESLYNEQFF
>TRBV2|-|TRBJ1-2|-
TGTGCCAGCCAAAGATTAGGGGACGCTCTTAACTATGGCTACACCTTC
CASQRLGDALNYGYTF
>TRBV20-1|-|TRBJ2-1|-
TGCAGTGCTTCCCTTGGTGGCGGAGGAGAGACCCAGTTCTTC
CSASLGGGGETQFF
>TRBV4-3|-|TRBJ2-7|-
TGCGCCAGCAGCCAAGACAAGGGGACCAACTCCTACGAGCAGTACTTC
CASSQDKGTNSYEQYF
>TRBV20-1|-|TRBJ1-2|few
TGCAGTGCTAGACCCCCCGGGTTCGGACCGGGCTACACCTTC
CSARPPGFGPGYTF
>TRBV4-3|-|TRBJ2-1|few
TGCGCCAGCAGCCAAATCATGGCAAGAAATGAGCAGTTCTTC
CASSQIMARNEQFF
>TRBV7-2|-|TRBJ2-1|-
TGTGCCAGCAGCTTATTGAGGAATGAGCAGTTCTTC
CASSLLRNEQFF
>TRBV7-2|-|TRBJ2-3|many
TGTGCCAGCAGCTCGAACACAGATACGCAGTATTTT
CASSSNTDTQYF
>TRBV2|TRBD1|TRBJ2-1|-
TGTGCCAGCACTCGACAGGGGACTCCCGAGCAGTTCTTC
CASTRQGTPEQFF
>TRBV6-2/TRBV6-3|TRBD1|TRBJ2-1|-
TGTGCCAGCAGTGACGGGACAGGGGACCGCGATGAGCAGTTCTTC
CASSDGTGDRDEQFF
>TRBV5-1|-|TRBJ2-1|-
TGCGCCAGCAGCCTCTATGATCGCATGGCCGGGGCTAGCCTTCACTACAATGAGCAGTTCTTC
CASSLYDRMAGASLHYNEQFF
>TRBV29-1|-|TRBJ2-4|-
TGCAGCGTTGCAGGGGAGGGCATTCAGTACTTC
CSVAGEGIQYF
>TRBV11-3|-|TRBJ2-5|-
TGTGCCAGCAGCTTAATATTGGCGGGGATGGAGACCCAGTACTTC
CASSLILAGMETQYF
>TRBV10-3|-|TRBJ1-1|-
TGTGCCATCAGTGATATGGTGAACACTGAAGCTTTCTTT
CAISDMVNTEAFF
>TRBV25-1|TRBD2|TRBJ2-3|-
TGTGCCAGCACCCCCGGGGGGGCGCATACGCAGTATTTT
CASTPGGAHTQYF
>TRBV24-1|TRBD1|TRBJ1-1|-
TGTGCCACCCGTTCAGGGGGGAACACTGAAGCTTTCTTT
CATRSGGNTEAFF
>TRBV5-8|-|TRBJ1-1|-
TGTGCCAGCAGCTTCGAGAGAAGGAACACTGAAGCTTTCTTT
CASSFERRNTEAFF
>TRBV7-2|-|TRBJ2-7|few
TGTGCCAGCAGCTTAGTTCGCGGGACCTACGAGCAGTACTTC
CASSLVRGTYEQYF
>TRBV20-1|TRBD1|TRBJ2-5|many
TGCAGTGCTAGGGGGACAGCGAACCGAGAGACCCAGTACTTC
CSARGTANRETQYF
>TRBV5-1|-|TRBJ2-5|-
TGCGCCAGCAGCTTGGGGGGACTGCAGACCCAGTACTTC
CASSLGGLQTQYF
>TRBV7-2|-|TRBJ2-3|-
TGTGCCGCCGCTGGGTCGGCAGATACGCAGTATTTT
CAAAGSADTQYF
>TRBV7-2|TRBD2|TRBJ2-3|few
TGTGCCAGCAGCCGGGGACTAGCGGGGGACGCAGATACGCAGTATTTT
CASSRGLAGDADTQYF
>TRBV20-1|-|TRBJ2-3|few
TGCAGTGCTAGTTCGACCGCAGATACGCAGTATTTT
CSASSTADTQYF
>TRBV29-1|-|TRBJ1-2|-
TGCAGCGTTGAAGATCGAGGGAAAGGCTACACCTTC
CSVEDRGKGYTF